Listed below are T cell receptor beta chains from one sample, sequenced in a study of T cells in Graves' hyperthyroidism and ophthalmopathy. TCRdb analysed the multiplex PCR reads with MiXCR anew, one entry per CDR3 protein. The sample gives around 440,000 distinct CDR3 sequences, around 16% of which show up once; about 14% is in the top ten. Sequencing input: blood. The receptor source for this set is a woman aged 18-29 years with Graves' hyperthyroidism. CDR3s include the opening cysteine and the closing phenylalanine or tryptophan. D genes are given only for firm matches. Part of the rows lack a size; the others show once, few, many or a class for expanded clones.

. few TRBJ2-3 TRBV5-1 CARFGRTRTDTQCF TGCGCCCGTTTCGGCCGCACTCGAACAGATACGCAGTGTTTT
TRBD1 . TRBJ1-3 TRBV6-1 CASSDTGQSISGNTIYF TGTGCCAGCAGTGACACGGGACAGTCAATCTCTGGAAACACCATATATTTT
. . TRBJ2-7 TRBV18 CASSPVTTAYEQYF TGTGCCAGCTCACCAGTGACAACCGCCTACGAGCAGTACTTC
TRBD1 . TRBJ1-4 TRBV5-4 CASSFGQGAAKLFF TGTGCCAGCAGCTTCGGGCAGGGGGCCGCAAAACTGTTTTTT
. many TRBJ2-7 TRBV7-6 CASSLVAGANTYEQYF TGTGCCAGCAGCTTAGTCGCGGGGGCGAACACCTACGAGCAGTACTTC
. . TRBJ2-7 TRBV5-6 CASSLGALRLGEQYF TGTGCCAGCAGCCTCGGGGCCTTGCGTCTCGGCGAGCAGTACTTC
. . TRBJ2-1 TRBV6-2/TRBV6-3 CASSGRITDEQFF TGTGCCAGCAGTGGCCGAATCACGGATGAGCAGTTCTTC
. many TRBJ2-1 TRBV2 CASSRDAKYRNEQFF TGTGCCAGCAGTAGGGACGCAAAATACAGGAATGAGCAGTTCTTC
TRBD1 many TRBJ1-1 TRBV12-5 CASGQDRGRTEAFF TGTGCTAGTGGTCAGGACAGGGGGCGCACTGAAGCTTTCTTT
. . TRBJ1-2 TRBV7-6 CASSLVLEGGWGEIGYTF TGTGCCAGCAGCTTAGTGCTTGAAGGGGGGTGGGGGGAAATTGGCTACACCTTC
. few TRBJ1-4 TRBV4-3 CASSQESGGFNEKLFF TGCGCCAGCAGCCAAGAAAGTGGCGGCTTTAATGAAAAACTGTTTTTT
. few TRBJ1-2 TRBV15 CATSRVSGSSIYGYTF TGTGCCACCAGCAGAGTTTCAGGGTCCTCCATATATGGCTACACCTTC
. . TRBJ2-4 TRBV27 CASSLRGRRGSIQYF TGTGCCAGCAGTTTAAGGGGGAGGCGAGGAAGCATTCAGTACTTC
. few TRBJ2-1 TRBV4-1 CASSQDSNEQFF TGCGCCAGCAGCCAAGATTCGAATGAGCAGTTCTTC
TRBD2 many TRBJ2-7 TRBV3-1 CASSQVWTSGSYEQYF TGTGCCAGCAGCCAAGTGTGGACTAGCGGATCCTACGAGCAGTACTTC
. . TRBJ1-6 TRBV7-9 CASSSREPYNSPLHF TGTGCCAGCAGCTCTCGGGAACCCTATAATTCACCCCTCCACTTT
. . TRBJ2-7 TRBV20-1 CSASGINYYEQYF TGCAGTGCTAGTGGCATCAACTACTACGAGCAGTACTTC
TRBD2 . TRBJ2-7 TRBV28 CASSLRGLAGNSYEQYF TGTGCCAGCAGTTTACGCGGACTAGCGGGTAACTCCTACGAGCAGTACTTC
. many TRBJ2-6 TRBV6-1 CASSSPTISGANVLTF TGTGCCAGCAGTTCCCCCACAATCTCTGGGGCCAACGTCCTGACTTTC
. . TRBJ2-7 TRBV4-1 CASSQAPAVTYEQYF TGCGCCAGCAGCCAAGCTCCAGCAGTTACCTACGAGCAGTACTTC
. many TRBJ2-5 TRBV7-6 CASSLAPGSSETQYF TGTGCCAGCAGCTTAGCACCGGGGTCATCAGAGACCCAGTACTTC
TRBD1 . TRBJ1-2 TRBV27 CASSGQGALSYGYTF TGTGCCAGCAGTGGACAGGGGGCATTGAGCTATGGCTACACCTTC
. many TRBJ2-6 TRBV7-9 CASDGDYRRGSGANVLTF TGTGCCAGCGACGGAGACTACAGGCGGGGCTCTGGGGCCAACGTCCTGACTTTC
TRBD2 . TRBJ2-3 TRBV18 CASSPLAGDADTQYF TGTGCCAGCTCACCTCTAGCGGGAGACGCAGATACGCAGTATTTT
TRBD1 many TRBJ2-2 TRBV6-1 CASSEIGTGPTGELFF TGTGCCAGCAGTGAGATCGGGACAGGGCCCACCGGGGAGCTGTTTTTT
. many TRBJ1-1 TRBV10-3 CAISAGAGETFF TGTGCCATCAGTGCGGGCGCCGGGGAAACTTTCTTT
. many TRBJ2-7 TRBV5-1 CASSPGAGGIFSEQYF TGCGCCAGCAGCCCCGGGGCCGGAGGGATATTCTCCGAGCAGTACTTC
TRBD2 many TRBJ2-5 TRBV7-2 CASSSLGTIQETQYF TGTGCCAGCAGCTCCCTAGGGACTATTCAAGAGACCCAGTACTTC
TRBD1 few TRBJ2-6 TRBV27 CASSLTRDSSGANVLTF TGTGCCAGCAGTTTAACCCGGGACAGCTCTGGGGCCAACGTCCTGACTTTC
. . TRBJ2-1 TRBV4-1 CASSQEVGWEQFF TGCGCCAGCAGCCAAGAGGTGGGCTGGGAGCAGTTCTTC
. many TRBJ2-1 TRBV6-6 CASSYSFGGYNEQFF TGTGCCAGCAGTTACTCTTTCGGCGGCTACAATGAGCAGTTCTTC